What follows is one TCR beta chain and its context. Antigen: not known. The sample originates from a study of cytomegalovirus exposure and HLA in healthy donors. Germline trimming cut 8 bases from V and 3 bases from J; bases unmatched to any gene: 12. CDR3 size: 16 residues. CDR1 is SNHLY, CDR2 FYNNEI, per germline. The PCR contained 60 Vbeta and 13 Jbeta primers. Clones were sequenced by immunoSEQ multiplex PCR, and TCRdb holds only the in-frame ones, with some missing. Among fewer than 110,000 clones listed, under 85% were seen once. Study-level findings and limits: As a later analysis showed, several of the most significant clusters appeared to be linked to common viral pathogens. Immune exposure information comprised only CMV serostatus. The investigators catalogued 150 to 200 TCR beta chains as cytomegalovirus-associated. When analyzed later, the rates of TCR association showed variation by HLA locus, with DRB1 the most and HLA-C the fewest.

Sequencing used PBMCs. The receptor's source is a male donor in good health and CMV-seronegative. The chain combines TRBV2 with TRBJ2-7, with 11 bases that match TRBD1. CDR3 sequence: CASRHSTGTGGYEQYF. CDR3 nucleotide sequence: TGTGCCAGCCGTCACTCTACCGGGACAGGGGGCTACGAGCAGTACTTC.